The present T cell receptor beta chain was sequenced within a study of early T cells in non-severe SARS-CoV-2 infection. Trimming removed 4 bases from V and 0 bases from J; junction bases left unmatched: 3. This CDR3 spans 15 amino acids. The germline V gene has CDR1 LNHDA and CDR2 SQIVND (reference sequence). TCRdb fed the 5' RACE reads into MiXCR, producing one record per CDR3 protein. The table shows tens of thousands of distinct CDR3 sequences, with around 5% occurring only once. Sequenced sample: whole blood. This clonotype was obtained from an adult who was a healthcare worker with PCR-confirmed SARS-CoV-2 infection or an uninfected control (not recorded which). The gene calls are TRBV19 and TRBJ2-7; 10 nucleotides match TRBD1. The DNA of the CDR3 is TGTGCCAGTAGTACGGACAGGGGGAGCTCCTACGAGCAGTACTTC. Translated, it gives CASSTDRGSSYEQYF.